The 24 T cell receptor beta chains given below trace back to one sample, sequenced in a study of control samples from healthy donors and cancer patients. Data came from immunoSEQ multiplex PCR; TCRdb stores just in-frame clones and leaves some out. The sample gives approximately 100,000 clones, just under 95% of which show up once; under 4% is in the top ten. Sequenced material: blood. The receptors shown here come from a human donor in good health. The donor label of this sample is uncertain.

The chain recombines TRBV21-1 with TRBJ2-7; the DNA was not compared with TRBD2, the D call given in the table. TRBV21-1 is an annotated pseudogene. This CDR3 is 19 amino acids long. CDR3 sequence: CASSKGYGWRRIPFYEQYF. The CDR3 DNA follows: TGTGCCAGCAGCAAAGGATATGGTTGGAGACGAATCCCATTTTACGAGCAGTACTTC.

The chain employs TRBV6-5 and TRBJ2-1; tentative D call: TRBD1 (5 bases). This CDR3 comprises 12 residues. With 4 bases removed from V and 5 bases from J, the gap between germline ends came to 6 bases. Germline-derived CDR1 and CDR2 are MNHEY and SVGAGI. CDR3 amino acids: CASSLQDNEQFF. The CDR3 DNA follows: TGTGCCAGCAGTTTACAGGACAATGAGCAGTTCTTC.

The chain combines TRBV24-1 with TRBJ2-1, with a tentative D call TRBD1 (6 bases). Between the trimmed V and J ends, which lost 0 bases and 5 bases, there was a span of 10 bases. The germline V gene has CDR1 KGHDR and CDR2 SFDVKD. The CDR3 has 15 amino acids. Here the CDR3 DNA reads TGTGCCACCAGTGATTTGGGGGACATGAACAATGAGCAGTTCTTC. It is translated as CATSDLGDMNNEQFF.

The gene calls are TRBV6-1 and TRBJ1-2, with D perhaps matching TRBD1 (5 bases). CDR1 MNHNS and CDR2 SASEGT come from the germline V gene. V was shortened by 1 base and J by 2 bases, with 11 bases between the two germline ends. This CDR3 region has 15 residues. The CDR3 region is CASSEGTGPNYGYTF. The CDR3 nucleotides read TGTGCCAGCAGTGAAGGCACAGGACCAAACTATGGCTACACCTTC.

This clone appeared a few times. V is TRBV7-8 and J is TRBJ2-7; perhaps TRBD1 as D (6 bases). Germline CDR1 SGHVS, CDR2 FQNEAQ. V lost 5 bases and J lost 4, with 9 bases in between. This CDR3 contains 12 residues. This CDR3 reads CASSLQGYEQYF. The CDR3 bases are TGTGCCAGCAGCCTGCAGGGGTACGAGCAGTACTTC.

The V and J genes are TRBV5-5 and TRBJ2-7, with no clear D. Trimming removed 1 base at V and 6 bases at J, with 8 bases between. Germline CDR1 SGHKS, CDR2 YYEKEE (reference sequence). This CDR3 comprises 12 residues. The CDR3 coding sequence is TGTGCCAGCAGCTTGACGGGCGGCGAGCAGTACGTC. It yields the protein CASSLTGGEQYV.

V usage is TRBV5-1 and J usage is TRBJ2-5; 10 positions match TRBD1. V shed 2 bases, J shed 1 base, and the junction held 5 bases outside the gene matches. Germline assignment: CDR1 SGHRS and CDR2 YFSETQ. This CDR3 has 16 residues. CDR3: CASSFLGQGGQETQYF. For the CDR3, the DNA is TGCGCCAGCAGCTTCTTAGGACAGGGGGGCCAAGAGACCCAGTACTTC.

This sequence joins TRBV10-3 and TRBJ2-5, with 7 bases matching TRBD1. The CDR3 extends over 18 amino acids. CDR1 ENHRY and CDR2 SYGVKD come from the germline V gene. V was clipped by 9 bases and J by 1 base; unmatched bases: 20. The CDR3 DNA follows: TGTGCCATAGGACAGGAGCCAGATGGAACCCGGAGCCAAGAGACCCAGTACTTC. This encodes CAIGQEPDGTRSQETQYF.

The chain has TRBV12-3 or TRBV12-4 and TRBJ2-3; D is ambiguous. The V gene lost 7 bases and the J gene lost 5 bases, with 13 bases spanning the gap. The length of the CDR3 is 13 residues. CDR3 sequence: CASTPGSGDTQYF. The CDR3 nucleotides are TGTGCCAGCACCCCCGGGTCGGGAGATACGCAGTATTTT.

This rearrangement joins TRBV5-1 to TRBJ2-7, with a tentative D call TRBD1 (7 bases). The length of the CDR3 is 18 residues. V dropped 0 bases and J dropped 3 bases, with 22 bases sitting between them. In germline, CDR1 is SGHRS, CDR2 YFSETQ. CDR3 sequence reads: CASSLGDFWTGEHYEQYF. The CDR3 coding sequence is TGCGCCAGCAGCTTGGGGGACTTCTGGACAGGTGAACACTACGAGCAGTACTTC.

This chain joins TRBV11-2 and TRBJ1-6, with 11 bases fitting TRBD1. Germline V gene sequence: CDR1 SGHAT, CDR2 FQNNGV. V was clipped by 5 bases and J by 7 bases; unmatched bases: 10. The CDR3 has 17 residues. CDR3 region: CASSLRTDRGRNSPLHF. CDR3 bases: TGTGCCAGCAGCCTGCGAACGGACAGGGGGCGGAATTCACCCCTCCACTTT.

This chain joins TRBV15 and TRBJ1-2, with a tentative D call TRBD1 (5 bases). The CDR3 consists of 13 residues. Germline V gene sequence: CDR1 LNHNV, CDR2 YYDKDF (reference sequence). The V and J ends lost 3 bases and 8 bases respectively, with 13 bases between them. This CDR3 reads CATSRVTGGGYTF. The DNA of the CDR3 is TGTGCCACCAGCAGGGTTACAGGTGGGGGCTACACCTTC.

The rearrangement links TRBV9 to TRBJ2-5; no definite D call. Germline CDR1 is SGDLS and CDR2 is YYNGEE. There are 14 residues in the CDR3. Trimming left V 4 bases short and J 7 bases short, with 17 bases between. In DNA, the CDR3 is TGTGCCAGCAGCCCTCTCCTCAAAGAAGGGACCCAGTACTTC. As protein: CASSPLLKEGTQYF.

The CDR3, as DNA: TGCAGTGCTAGTCGAGGGAAAGAAAAACTGTTTTTT. Its protein product is CSASRGKEKLFF. The rearrangement joins TRBV20-1 to TRBJ1-4; no reliable D call. Trimming shortened V by 3 bases and J by 8 bases, and 10 bases separated the two germline ends. There are 12 residues in the CDR3. Germline V gene sequence: CDR1 DFQATT, CDR2 SNEGSKA (reference sequence).

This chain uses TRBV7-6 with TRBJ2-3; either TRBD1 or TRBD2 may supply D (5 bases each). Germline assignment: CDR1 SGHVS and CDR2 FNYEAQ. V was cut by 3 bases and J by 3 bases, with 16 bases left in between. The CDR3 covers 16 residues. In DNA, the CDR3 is TGTGCCAGCAGCTTGGACCGGGACCGAAGGACAGATACGCAGTATTTT. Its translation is CASSLDRDRRTDTQYF.

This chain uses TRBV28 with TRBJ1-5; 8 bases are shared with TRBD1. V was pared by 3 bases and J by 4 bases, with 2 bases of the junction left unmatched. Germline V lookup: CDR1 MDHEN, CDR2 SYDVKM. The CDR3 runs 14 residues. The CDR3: CASSFGQGNQPQHF. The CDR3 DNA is TGTGCCAGCAGTTTCGGACAGGGAAATCAGCCCCAGCATTTT.

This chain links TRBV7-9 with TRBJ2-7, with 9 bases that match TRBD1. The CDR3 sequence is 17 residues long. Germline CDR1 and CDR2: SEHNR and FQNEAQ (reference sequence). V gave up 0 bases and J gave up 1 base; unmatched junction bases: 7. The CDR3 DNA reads TGTGCCAGCAGCTTAGCATACAGGGGGCTTGATTCCTACGAGCAGTACGTC. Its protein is CASSLAYRGLDSYEQYV.

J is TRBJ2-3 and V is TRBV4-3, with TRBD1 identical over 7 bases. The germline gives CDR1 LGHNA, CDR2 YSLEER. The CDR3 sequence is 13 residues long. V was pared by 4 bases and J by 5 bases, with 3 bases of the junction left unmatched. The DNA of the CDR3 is TGCGCCAGCAGCCTTAGACAGGGAGATACGCAGTATTTT. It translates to CASSLRQGDTQYF.

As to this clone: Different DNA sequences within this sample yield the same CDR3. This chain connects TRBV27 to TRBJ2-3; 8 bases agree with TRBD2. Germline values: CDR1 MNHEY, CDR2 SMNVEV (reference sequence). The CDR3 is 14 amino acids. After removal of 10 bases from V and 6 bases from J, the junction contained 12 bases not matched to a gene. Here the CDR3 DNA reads TGTGCCACCTCGGGACTAGGTTACCGGGATACGCAGTATTTT. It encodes CATSGLGYRDTQYF.

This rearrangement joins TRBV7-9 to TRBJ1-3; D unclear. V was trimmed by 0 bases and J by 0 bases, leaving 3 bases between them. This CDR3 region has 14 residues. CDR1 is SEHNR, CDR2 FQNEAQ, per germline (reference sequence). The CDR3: CASSLASSGNTIYF. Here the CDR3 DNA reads TGTGCCAGCAGCTTAGCCAGCTCTGGAAACACCATATATTTT.

CDR3 in amino acids: CAIRASTGQGEQYF. In nucleotides, the CDR3 is TGTGCCATCAGGGCGAGTACAGGCCAAGGCGAGCAGTACTTC. This chain links TRBV10-3 with TRBJ2-7; D perhaps matches TRBD1 (5 bases). V lost 6 bases and J 6 bases, leaving 18 bases between the germline ends. The CDR3 is 14 amino acids. Germline V gene sequence: CDR1 ENHRY, CDR2 SYGVKD.

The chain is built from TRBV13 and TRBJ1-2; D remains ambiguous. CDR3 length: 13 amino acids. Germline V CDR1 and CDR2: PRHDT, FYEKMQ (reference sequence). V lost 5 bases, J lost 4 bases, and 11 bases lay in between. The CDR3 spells CASSQRTTYGYTF. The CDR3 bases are TGTGCCAGCAGCCAAAGAACCACCTATGGCTACACCTTC.

Here the CDR3 DNA reads TGCGCCAGCAGTGAGTTGGGCCCGGGACAGGGTGGTGATACGCAGTATTTT. Its translation is CASSELGPGQGGDTQYF. The chain uses TRBV10-1 and TRBJ2-3; 9 bases are a match to TRBD1. J was trimmed by 6 bases and V by 1 base; bases with no gene match: 11. This CDR3 has 17 residues. Germline V gives CDR1 WNHNN, CDR2 SYGVQD (reference sequence).

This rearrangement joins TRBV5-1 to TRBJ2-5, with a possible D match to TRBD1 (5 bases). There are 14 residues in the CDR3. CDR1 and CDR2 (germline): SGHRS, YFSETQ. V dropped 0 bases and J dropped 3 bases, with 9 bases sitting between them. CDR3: CASSLGSGKETQYF. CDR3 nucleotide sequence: TGCGCCAGCAGCTTGGGGTCAGGGAAAGAGACCCAGTACTTC.